This T cell receptor (beta chain) comes out of a study of regulatory T cells in long-lasting Graves disease (dated by TCRdb to the early 2020s). General notes on the study: To count as having persistent Graves' disease, a patient had to have received antithyroid drug treatment for over 5 years with TSH receptor autoantibodies remaining persistently positive. In the clinical cohort, patients with persistent Graves' disease had used antithyroid drugs for an average of roughly 10 years. Patients with persistent Graves' disease were compared with patients with newly diagnosed Graves' disease using TCR sequencing and RNA sequencing of peripheral blood. The study was registered as a clinical trial and conducted in China. A total of roughly 35 samples underwent TCR sequencing: around 13 from persistent and roughly 20 from newly diagnosed Graves' disease patients. Beyond this particular receptor, the publication reports: Sequencing and analysis were restricted to the TCR beta chain. TRBV28, TRBJ1-2 and TRBJ2-5 were preferentially used in persistent disease, while TRBV20-1 and TRBJ2-1 were favored in newly diagnosed disease. Peripheral blood alone was examined, since thyroid tissue, which constituted the primary lesion, could not be accessed. Lower TCR Shannon entropy and fewer highly expanded clones were observed in persistent Graves' disease patients than in newly diagnosed patients, which suggested clonal expansion. Persistent patients shared more public clonotypes among themselves (around 3,000) than newly diagnosed patients did (about 1,000). As a limitation, the authors acknowledged that the small sample size may reduce accuracy.

Libraries were constructed by multiplex PCR. The instrument was an Illumina HiSeq 4000. TCR beta libraries were built with iRepertoire HTBI primers and Arm-PCR amplification of CDR3 regions. PCR products were gel purified before sequencing. As for the original processing: Gene usage analysis of CDR3 amino acid clonotypes relied on the roughly 58 TRBV and 13 to 15 TRBJ segments identified across samples. Filtered high-quality paired reads were merged into contigs using COPE and FqMerger. BLAST was used to align contigs to IMGT TRBV, TRBD and TRBJ reference genes, with CDR3 defined following IMGT. Any clonotype with a frequency above 0.1% was counted as a highly expanded clone. Repertoire diversity was measured by Shannon entropy, and V-J evenness by the Gini coefficient. A clonotype was considered public if more than one individual shared it. TCRdb reanalyzed the raw reads on its own, using fastp at Q25 for trimming and MiXCR for clone calling, and kept in-frame beta chains. All rows with the same CDR3 protein become a single entry with the most common DNA and genes. TCRdb, not the original authors, processed these V and J calls. For this sample the table gives 450,000 or so distinct CDR3 sequences, of which less than 25% were detected only once. Jointly, the top ten make up 7% to 9.5% of the sample.

As encoded in the germline V gene (reference sequence), CDR1 is LNHDA while CDR2 is SQIVND. Counted from cysteine to phenylalanine, this CDR3 has 17 amino acids. Here the CDR3 DNA is all that survives: 51 bases in frame from base 1. The V end loses 1 base and the J end loses 10 bases, and a stretch of 20 bases separates them. The label giving this sample's time point can be read as: persistent/refractory GD, antithyroid drugs over 5 years with positive TRAb. RNA was extracted from PBMCs in TRIzol for both TCR sequencing and RNA sequencing. Graves' disease was diagnosed according to American Thyroid Association guidelines. Recruitment of patients was carried out at an endocrinology department in Xi'an, China. Each patient gave about 9.1 milliliters of peripheral blood, collected in an EDTA anticoagulant tube. Ficoll Paque Plus density gradient separation was used to isolate PBMCs, and no further T cell sorting was done. RNA quality was checked with an Agilent 2100 Bioanalyzer and agarose gel, and concentration with a NanoDrop 2000.

In this sample, this clonotype turned up a few times. Its antigen is currently not known. Base qualities are missing; no much larger clone stands one base away. The sequencing here drew on peripheral blood mononuclear cells (PBMCs), taken when the disease was refractory, from a patient treated with antithyroid drugs. The V gene is TRBV19 and the J gene is TRBJ1-6, with the identity of the D gene unclear. The sequence was collected from a female donor with Graves disease. Here is the DNA: TGTGCCAGTAGTATAGTGGTACTGTTAGACGAAGTCTCACCCCTCCACTTT. It specifies CASSIVVLLDEVSPLHF.